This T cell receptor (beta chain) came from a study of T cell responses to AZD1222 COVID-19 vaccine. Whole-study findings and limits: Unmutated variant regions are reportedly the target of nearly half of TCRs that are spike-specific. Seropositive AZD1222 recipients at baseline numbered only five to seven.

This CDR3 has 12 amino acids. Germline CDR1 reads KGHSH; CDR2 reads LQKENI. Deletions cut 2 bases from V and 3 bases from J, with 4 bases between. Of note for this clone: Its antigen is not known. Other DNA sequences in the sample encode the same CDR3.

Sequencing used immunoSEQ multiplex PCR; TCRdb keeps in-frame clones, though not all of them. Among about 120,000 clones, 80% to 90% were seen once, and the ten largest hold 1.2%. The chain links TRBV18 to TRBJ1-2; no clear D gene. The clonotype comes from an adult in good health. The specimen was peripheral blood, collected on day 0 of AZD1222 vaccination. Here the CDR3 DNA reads TGTGCCAGCTCACCATCAGACTATGGCTACACCTTC. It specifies CASSPSDYGYTF.